Listed here are 20 T cell receptor beta chains from one sample, sequenced in a study of cytomegalovirus exposure and HLA in healthy donors. Amplification used 60 Vbeta primers and 13 Jbeta primers. Profiling relied on immunoSEQ multiplex PCR, and the TCRdb table lists in-frame clones only, not all of them. The table has around 100,000 clones, almost 85% seen once. The sample was PBMCs. These receptors originate from a woman aged 18-35 years in good health and CMV-seropositive.

The table lists this clone with a few counts. V usage is TRBV30 and J usage is TRBJ1-5; D ambiguous. The CDR3 loop spans 12 amino acids. Germline V CDR1 and CDR2: GTSNPN, SVGIG (reference sequence). The germline V and J ends were trimmed by 3 bases and 3 bases, with 6 bases remaining between them. CDR3 sequence: CAWSDNNQPQHF. The DNA for the CDR3 is TGTGCCTGGAGCGACAACAATCAGCCCCAGCATTTT.

The CDR3, as DNA: TGTGCCAGCAGTTATTCGGGATTGGATACGCAGTATTTT. Residues: CASSYSGLDTQYF. This chain uses TRBV6-5 with TRBJ2-3; D possibly corresponds to TRBD2 (5 bases). The length of the CDR3 is 13 residues. The V and J ends lost 3 bases and 6 bases respectively, with 10 bases between them. Germline CDR1 reads MNHEY; CDR2 reads SVGAGI.

The CDR3 reads CASRKRFQETQYF. CDR3 in DNA: TGTGCCAGCAGGAAGAGATTCCAAGAGACCCAGTACTTC. The chain links TRBV5-6 to TRBJ2-5; D uncertain. V was clipped by 5 bases and J by 1 base, with 9 bases between them. Germline assignment: CDR1 SGHDT and CDR2 YYEEEE. This CDR3 has 13 amino acids.

The V call is TRBV10-2, the J call TRBJ2-7, with 8 bases matching TRBD1. This CDR3 contains 12 residues. V shed 6 bases, J shed 4 bases, and the junction held 2 bases outside the gene matches. In germline, CDR1 is WSHSY, CDR2 SAAADI. In DNA form, the CDR3 reads TGCGCCAGCAGAGACAGGGGTTACGAGCAGTACTTC. Translated, it gives CASRDRGYEQYF.

This chain links TRBV11-3 with TRBJ2-7; 8 positions agree with TRBD2. The junction had 5 bases not matched to a gene; V was cut back by 3 bases and J by 7 bases. This CDR3 region has 13 residues. The germline CDR1 and CDR2 sequences are SGHNT and YENEEA. CDR3 bases: TGTGCCAGCAGCTTTTCGGCGGGGGGAGAGCAGTACTTC. It codes for CASSFSAGGEQYF.

This clone showed up just a few times. The chain recombines TRBV6-5 with TRBJ2-7, with D tentatively TRBD1 (5 bases). Germline CDR1 MNHEY, CDR2 SVGAGI. Trimming cost V 6 bases and J 7 bases, with 19 bases left between them. The CDR3 has 14 residues. In DNA, the CDR3 is TGTGCCAGCAGGAGGCAGGGTTATGGTTTTGAGCAGTACTTC. This gives the protein CASRRQGYGFEQYF.

The chain recombines TRBV7-2 with TRBJ2-7; TRBD1 agrees at 8 bases. Germline-derived CDR1 and CDR2 are SGHTA and FQGNSA. The CDR3 has 15 residues. The ends lost 1 base at V and 2 bases at J; junction bases unmatched: 4. CDR3 DNA sequence: TGTGCCAGCAGCTTAGATGAGGACAGGGCCTACGAGCAGTACTTC. It codes for CASSLDEDRAYEQYF.

This clone was counted once. This chain uses TRBV6-5 with TRBJ2-1; 9 bases fit TRBD1. V lost 5 bases to trimming and J lost 4 bases; unmatched junction nucleotides: 6. Germline V gene data show CDR1 as MNHEY and CDR2 as SVGAGI. This CDR3 is 15 amino acids long. The CDR3 is CASSPAGQGYNEQFF. CDR3 DNA sequence: TGTGCCAGCAGTCCCGCGGGACAGGGATACAATGAGCAGTTCTTC.

The rearrangement joins TRBV28 to TRBJ1-1, with a tentative D call TRBD1 (5 bases). This CDR3 comprises 16 residues. Looked up from germline, CDR1 is MDHEN and CDR2 is SYDVKM. The V gene lost 3 bases and the J gene lost 5 bases, with 19 bases spanning the gap. In nucleotides, the CDR3 is TGTGCCAGCAGTTTTCCCCCCCTAGATAGGGGTACTGAAGCTTTCTTT. Residues: CASSFPPLDRGTEAFF. The full variable domain, with the rest looked up from reference TRBV28 and TRBJ1-1, is DVKVTQSSRYLVKRTGEKVFLECVQDMDHENMFWYRQDPGLGLRLIYFSYDVKMKEKGDIPEGYSVSREKKERFSLILESASTNQTSMYLCASSFPPLDRGTEAFFGQGTRLTVV.

The rearrangement joins TRBV5-1 to TRBJ1-1; maybe TRBD1 (6 bases). CDR1 is SGHRS and CDR2 is YFSETQ in the germline V gene. The CDR3 covers 13 residues. V was clipped by 3 bases and J by 1 base, with 7 bases between them. The CDR3 DNA is TGCGCCAGCAGCTCGGGACAGAACACTGAAGCTTTCTTT. Encoded protein: CASSSGQNTEAFF.

The chain combines TRBV12-5 with TRBJ2-2; 7 positions match TRBD2. V gave up 2 bases and J gave up 4 bases; unmatched junction bases: 4. Germline V gives CDR1 LGHNT, CDR2 FRNRAP. The CDR3 length is 15 residues. CDR3 sequence (DNA): TGTGCTAGTGGTTTGCTGGGGGAGGGCACCGGGGAGCTGTTTTTT. Protein sequence: CASGLLGEGTGELFF.

Points on this clone: The junction differs from germline at one of its ends, possibly a read error. The genes are TRBV7-7 and TRBJ1-1; 8 positions agree with TRBD1. The CDR3 sequence is 13 residues long. Germline values: CDR1 SSHAT, CDR2 FNYEAQ (reference sequence). CDR3 sequence (DNA): TGTGCTAGCAGCCGGGGACAGGCCACTGAAGCTTTCTTT. Protein product: CASSRGQATEAFF.

This chain connects TRBV10-3 to TRBJ2-5, with 11 bases lining up with TRBD2. V gave up 8 bases and J gave up 3 bases; unmatched junction bases: 8. This CDR3 comprises 15 residues. CDR1 and CDR2 (germline): ENHRY, SYGVKD. The DNA for the CDR3 is TGTGCCATCGGATTTGGGACTAGCGGAGAAGAGACCCAGTACTTC. Translation: CAIGFGTSGEETQYF.

The rearrangement joins TRBV2 to TRBJ1-1; D is possibly TRBD1 (5 bases). Germline CDR1 and CDR2: SNHLY and FYNNEI. Trimming took 3 bases from V and 5 from J, leaving 13 bases between them. The CDR3 consists of 14 residues. The chain's CDR3 is CASSEVIRGTEAFF. The CDR3 DNA reads as TGTGCCAGCAGTGAGGTAATTCGGGGGACTGAAGCTTTCTTT.

The chain has TRBV19 and TRBJ1-2; unclear D gene. The germline gives CDR1 LNHDA, CDR2 SQIVND (reference sequence). The CDR3 spans 13 residues. Trimming took 6 bases from V and 1 from J, leaving 9 bases between them. The CDR3 loop is CASRRRDNYGYTF. The CDR3 coding sequence is TGTGCCAGTAGGAGACGGGATAACTATGGCTACACCTTC.

The chain combines TRBV20-1 with TRBJ2-7; no clear D. With 5 bases removed from V and 4 bases from J, the gap between germline ends came to 9 bases. The CDR3 spans 11 residues. The germline V gene encodes CDR1 DFQATT and CDR2 SNEGSKA (reference sequence). The CDR3 sequence is CSARYSYEQYF. CDR3 DNA: TGCAGTGCTCGCTACAGTTACGAGCAGTACTTC.

This clone was seen only a few times. The chain couples TRBV25-1 to TRBJ2-3; D call uncertain. Trimming took off 4 bases at V and 4 bases at J, with 6 bases between the two ends. Germline assignment: CDR1 MGHDK and CDR2 SYGVNS. There are 12 residues in the CDR3. CDR3 sequence reads: CASSADSDTQYF. As DNA, the CDR3 is TGTGCCAGCAGTGCTGACTCAGATACGCAGTATTTT.

This chain uses TRBV25-1 with TRBJ2-3; tentatively, D is TRBD1 (6 bases). Germline CDR1 and CDR2: MGHDK and SYGVNS. There are 18 residues in the CDR3. V lost 2 bases and J 1 base, leaving 19 bases between the germline ends. This CDR3 reads CASSERPLQGTRTDTQYF. For the CDR3, the DNA is TGTGCCAGCAGTGAACGGCCACTCCAGGGGACGCGCACAGATACGCAGTATTTT.

This clone was detected once. V and J are TRBV5-1 and TRBJ2-3; 7 bases are shared with TRBD1. CDR3 length equals 15 residues. J lost 0 bases, V lost 4 bases, and 5 bases had no gene match. In germline, CDR1 is SGHRS, CDR2 YFSETQ. The CDR3 DNA is TGCGCCAGCAGCCGTAGGGACAGCAGCACAGATACGCAGTATTTT. Its translation: CASSRRDSSTDTQYF.

The chain uses TRBV6-1 and TRBJ1-4, with no clear D. This CDR3 spans 14 amino acids. Between the trimmed V and J ends, which lost 3 bases and 8 bases, there was a span of 13 bases. Germline V gives CDR1 MNHNS, CDR2 SASEGT. The CDR3 DNA is TGTGCCAGCAGTGAGCCCGGGAGTTGGGAAAAACTGTTTTTT. Protein: CASSEPGSWEKLFF.